This entry is about one TCR beta chain. This specimen comes from a study of T cell changes during pregnancy in multiple sclerosis. V lost 3 bases and J lost 4; bases outside the gene matches: 2. This CDR3 contains 14 residues. CDR1 and CDR2 (germline): MGHDK, SYGVNS. This table comes from immunoSEQ multiplex PCR, and its TCRdb copy is limited to in-frame clones, with some not included. Of fewer than 70,000 clones in the sample, 85% to 95% were seen once. The source was CD8+ T cells from peripheral blood mononuclear cells, collected in the third trimester of pregnancy. The sequence came from a female donor in good health, enrolled as a control in a pregnancy study. The chain has TRBV25-1 and TRBJ2-5; 10 bases are shared with TRBD1. CDR3 DNA: TGTGCCAGCAGTGACCGACAGGGGGCAGAGACCCAGTACTTC. Protein product: CASSDRQGAETQYF.